The 20 T cell receptor beta chains listed next were all sequenced from one sample in a study of early T cells in non-severe SARS-CoV-2 infection. One entry per CDR3 protein, called by TCRdb with MiXCR from the 5' RACE reads. The sample holds 20,000 to 25,000 distinct CDR3 sequences, roughly 4% seen once. Material: whole blood. Every receptor here comes from an adult who was a healthcare worker with PCR-confirmed SARS-CoV-2 infection or an uninfected control (not recorded which).

This chain joins TRBV12-3 or TRBV12-4 and TRBJ2-3; 8 bases match TRBD1. V lost 6 bases, J lost 1 base, and 9 bases stayed unmatched. This CDR3 is 16 amino acids long. The CDR3 reads CASRPRGLSGTDTQYF. In DNA, the CDR3 is TGTGCCAGCAGACCCAGGGGGCTCAGTGGCACAGATACGCAGTATTTT.

The J gene is TRBJ2-5, the V gene TRBV11-2; D may match TRBD1 or TRBD2 (5 bases each). The CDR3 has 15 amino acids. CDR1 is SGHAT and CDR2 is FQNNGV in the germline V gene. The V end was cut by 5 bases, the J end by 1 base, with 14 bases between. The CDR3 loop is CASSPVGRSQETQYF. CDR3 nucleotides: TGTGCCAGCAGCCCTGTGGGACGGTCCCAAGAGACCCAGTACTTC.

This clonotype came up a few times. The CDR3 sequence: CASSESFRTLSNQPQHF. For the CDR3, the DNA is TGTGCCAGCAGTGAAAGTTTTCGGACATTGAGCAATCAGCCCCAGCATTTT. The rearrangement joins TRBV6-1 to TRBJ1-5; tentative D call: TRBD1 (5 bases). The CDR3 length is 17 residues. Germline V lookup: CDR1 MNHNS, CDR2 SASEGT. V lost 2 bases to trimming and J lost 1 base, with 15 bases between them.

This clonotype showed up many times. DNA for the CDR3: TGCAGTGCTAGCCCCTCGACAGGGGCTAGCACAGATACGCAGTATTTT. It encodes CSASPSTGASTDTQYF. This sequence joins TRBV20-1 and TRBJ2-3; TRBD1 matches 8 bases. V lost 3 bases and J lost 0; bases outside the gene matches: 8. Germline V gives CDR1 DFQATT, CDR2 SNEGSKA (reference sequence). The CDR3 is made up of 16 amino acids.

Only a few counts were recorded for this clonotype. This chain uses TRBV12-3 or TRBV12-4 with TRBJ2-1; TRBD2 matches at 10 bases. The CDR3 loop spans 17 amino acids. V was clipped by 4 bases and J by 9 bases; unmatched bases: 15. The CDR3 nucleotides read TGTGCCAGCAGTTCAGGGGCTAGCGGGGGATTTGCTGGTGAGCAGTTCTTC. This gives the protein CASSSGASGGFAGEQFF.

This clonotype was counted many times. The V and J genes are TRBV6-5 and TRBJ2-7; TRBD1 matches at 8 bases. CDR3 length: 19 amino acids. Germline V lookup: CDR1 MNHEY, CDR2 SVGAGI. With 6 bases clipped from V and 5 bases from J, the junction kept 24 bases outside the gene matches. DNA of the CDR3: TGTGCCAGCAGCCGTAGGGCGGCGGGACCCGACAGGGGTATCAACGAGCAGTACTTC. It translates to CASSRRAAGPDRGINEQYF.

This chain connects TRBV5-4 to TRBJ2-3; 7 nucleotides agree with TRBD2. The J segment lost 0 bases and the V segment lost 3 bases, leaving 13 bases of the junction unmatched. CDR1 is SGHNT, CDR2 YYREEE, per germline (reference sequence). This CDR3 has 18 amino acids. The chain's CDR3 is CASSSLGSGASSTDTQYF. For the CDR3, the DNA is TGTGCCAGCAGCTCCCTGGGGAGCGGGGCATCTAGCACAGATACGCAGTATTTT.

This clonotype was observed many times. The chain combines TRBV5-4 with TRBJ1-5, with TRBD1 matching over 8 bases. Germline V CDR1 and CDR2: SGHNT, YYREEE (reference sequence). The length of the CDR3 is 14 residues. With V trimmed by 0 bases and J by 4 bases, 0 bases remained unmatched. The CDR3: CASSLDRGNQPQHF. CDR3 DNA: TGTGCCAGCAGCTTGGACAGGGGGAATCAGCCCCAGCATTTT.

There are many counts of this clonotype. The chain uses TRBV11-2 and TRBJ2-3; 10 bases line up with TRBD2. CDR3 length: 17 residues. V lost 5 bases, J lost 0 bases, and 8 bases stayed unmatched. The germline gives CDR1 SGHAT, CDR2 FQNNGV. CDR3 protein: CASSPGLAETSTDTQYF. CDR3 coding DNA: TGTGCCAGCAGCCCAGGACTAGCGGAAACTAGCACAGATACGCAGTATTTT.

This clonotype occurred a few times. The V call is TRBV20-1, the J call TRBJ2-7; D is uncertain. CDR1 DFQATT and CDR2 SNEGSKA come from the germline V gene (reference sequence). Trimming took 3 bases from V and 3 from J, leaving 18 bases between them. The CDR3 spans 15 residues. The CDR3 sequence is CSASLHRTANYEQYF. Written as DNA, the CDR3 is TGCAGTGCTAGCCTTCACCGGACGGCTAACTACGAGCAGTACTTC.

This clonotype has at least ten counts. The chain combines TRBV6-4 with TRBJ2-1; 8 nucleotides align to TRBD1. The CDR3 has 16 amino acids. Germline CDR1 reads MRHNA; CDR2 reads SNTAGT. V dropped 3 bases and J dropped 2; count of bases not matched to a gene: 6. The DNA of the CDR3 is TGTGCCAGCAGTGAGTCTGGGACAGGCGCCTACAATGAGCAGTTCTTC. It yields the protein CASSESGTGAYNEQFF.

At least ten counts were recorded for this clonotype. V gene TRBV10-2 combines with J gene TRBJ1-1; 8 positions match TRBD1. The CDR3 spans 14 residues. V was clipped by 7 bases and J by 3 bases; unmatched bases: 7. CDR1 and CDR2 from the germline V gene are WSHSY and SAAADI. This CDR3 is CASIGQGAHTEAFF. The CDR3 nucleotides read TGCGCCAGCATCGGGCAGGGGGCCCACACTGAAGCTTTCTTT.

In this sample, this clonotype turned up a few times. The chain joins TRBV20-1 to TRBJ2-5; the D gene is possibly TRBD1 (6 bases). The CDR3 length is 12 residues. Germline CDR1 and CDR2: DFQATT and SNEGSKA (reference sequence). Between the trimmed V and J ends, which lost 6 bases and 4 bases, there was a span of 12 bases. The CDR3 here is CSAQGRGETQYF. CDR3 coding DNA: TGCAGTGCGCAGGGGCGCGGAGAGACCCAGTACTTC.

This clonotype was detected many times. The chain links TRBV6-6 to TRBJ2-5, with D possibly called TRBD1 or TRBD2 (5 bases each). V lost 5 bases, J lost 7 bases, and 23 bases lay in between. Germline lookup yields CDR1 MNHNY and CDR2 SVGAGI (reference sequence). The CDR3 length is 16 residues. The CDR3 loop is CASSTPPGTLRRTQYF. The CDR3 DNA follows: TGTGCCAGCAGTACACCACCCGGGACGCTGAGGCGGACCCAGTACTTC.

There are many counts of this clonotype. The gene calls are TRBV4-1 and TRBJ1-1; no clear D. Trimming shortened V by 1 base and J by 5 bases, and 11 bases separated the two germline ends. Germline assignment: CDR1 MGHRA and CDR2 YSYEKL. The CDR3 is 14 amino acids. Here the CDR3 reads CASSQVSLMTEAFF. CDR3 sequence (DNA): TGCGCCAGCAGCCAAGTCTCTTTGATGACTGAAGCTTTCTTT.

Only a few counts were recorded for this clonotype. The chain is built from TRBV7-6 and TRBJ2-2; D is ambiguous. The CDR3 loop spans 14 amino acids. CDR1 SGHVS and CDR2 FNYEAQ come from the germline V gene. The V end was cut by 5 bases, the J end by 0 bases, with 7 bases between. CDR3 coding DNA: TGTGCCAGCAGCCCGCTGACGAACACCGGGGAGCTGTTTTTT. Translating it yields CASSPLTNTGELFF.

This clonotype was counted at least ten times. This chain connects TRBV15 to TRBJ1-1; 7 positions agree with TRBD1. This CDR3 is built from 15 residues. CDR1 is LNHNV, CDR2 YYDKDF, per germline (reference sequence). Trimming took 0 bases from V and 5 from J; bases not matched to a gene: 6. CDR3 in DNA: TGTGCCACCAGCAGAGACCCTGGGACAGTGACTGAAGCTTTCTTT. Translated: CATSRDPGTVTEAFF.

This clonotype was seen ten or more times. The chain recombines TRBV20-1 with TRBJ1-2; 8 nucleotides align to TRBD1. This CDR3 spans 14 amino acids. V was pared by 6 bases and J by 7 bases, with 13 bases of the junction left unmatched. Germline assignment: CDR1 DFQATT and CDR2 SNEGSKA (reference sequence). The CDR3 bases are TGCAGTGCCCCGGCGCAGGGGGCGACGGGTGGCTACACCTTC. It translates to CSAPAQGATGGYTF.

This clonotype was detected many times. V and J are TRBV20-1 and TRBJ2-1, with 7 bases identical to TRBD2. V shed 5 bases and J 9 bases; nucleotides not matched to a gene: 16. The CDR3 runs to 15 residues. Germline loops: CDR1 DFQATT, CDR2 SNEGSKA (reference sequence). CDR3 sequence reads: CSAYSGAEGHTEQFF. The CDR3 coding sequence is TGCAGTGCTTACAGCGGGGCCGAAGGGCACACTGAGCAGTTCTTC.

This clonotype was detected many times. This chain joins TRBV7-8 and TRBJ1-1; no clear D. This CDR3 contains 12 residues. CDR1 SGHVS and CDR2 FQNEAQ come from the germline V gene. V was shortened by 0 bases and J by 6 bases, with 5 bases between the two germline ends. CDR3 nucleotide sequence: TGTGCCAGCAGCTTAGCGCTCCCTGAAGCTTTCTTT. It yields the protein CASSLALPEAFF. The whole variable domain, remainder taken from reference TRBV7-8 and TRBJ1-1, is GAGVSQSPRYKVAKRGQDVALRCDPISGHVSLFWYQQALGQGPEFLTYFQNEAQLDKSGLPSDRFFAERPEGSVSTLKIQRTQQEDSAVYLCASSLALPEAFFGQGTRLTVV.